This T cell receptor (beta chain) stems from a study of graft-versus-host responses after intestinal transplantation. Across the study: Anti-thymocyte globulin was used for induction in all recipients, who then took tacrolimus and steroids for about three years. Study-level points and caveats: The marrow of recipients harbored GvH clones, and ileum or blood showed some of them first. Patients with graft-donor T cell macrochimerism had high graft-versus-host to host-versus-graft clonal ratios in allografts.

Germline CDR1 and CDR2: LNHNV and YYDKDF (reference sequence). The CDR3 is made up of 16 amino acids. V was trimmed by 4 bases and J by 0 bases, leaving 16 bases between them. As concerns this clone: Its antigen is still unknown.

The repertoire was sequenced with immunoSEQ multiplex PCR; TCRdb's copy has only in-frame clones and lacks some. Of some 110,000 clones in the sample, roughly 93% were seen once. This receptor was obtained from a human donor who was the organ donor for an intestinal transplant. V and J are TRBV15 and TRBJ2-7; D is possibly TRBD1 (5 bases). Sequencing used unstimulated CD8+ T cells sorted from spleen or lymph node cells, obtained before transplant. The CDR3 loop is CATSTLLQGSSYEQYF. The CDR3 bases are TGTGCCACCAGCACACTCCTTCAGGGTAGCTCCTACGAGCAGTACTTC. The complete variable domain, with remaining parts taken from reference TRBV15 and TRBJ2-7, reads DAMVIQNPRYQVTQFGKPVTLSCSQTLNHNVMYWYQQKSSQAPKLLFHYYDKDFNNEADTPDNFQSRRPNTSFCFLDIRSPGLGDTAMYLCATSTLLQGSSYEQYFGPGTRLTVT.